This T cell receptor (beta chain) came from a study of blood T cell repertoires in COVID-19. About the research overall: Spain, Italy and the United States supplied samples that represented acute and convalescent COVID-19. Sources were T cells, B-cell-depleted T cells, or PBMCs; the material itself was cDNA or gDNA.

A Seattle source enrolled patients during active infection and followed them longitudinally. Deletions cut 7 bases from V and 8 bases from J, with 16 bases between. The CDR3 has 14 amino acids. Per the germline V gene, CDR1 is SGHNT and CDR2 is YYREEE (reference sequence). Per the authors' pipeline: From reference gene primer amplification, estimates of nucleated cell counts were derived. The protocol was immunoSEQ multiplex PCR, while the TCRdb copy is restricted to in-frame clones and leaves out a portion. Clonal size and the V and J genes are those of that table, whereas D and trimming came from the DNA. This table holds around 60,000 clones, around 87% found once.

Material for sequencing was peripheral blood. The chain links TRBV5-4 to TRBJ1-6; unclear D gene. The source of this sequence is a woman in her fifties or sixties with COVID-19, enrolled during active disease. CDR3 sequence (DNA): TGTGCCAGCTCTGGGCCAGGATTGGATTCACCCCTCCACTTT. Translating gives CASSGPGLDSPLHF.